The source of this TCR beta chain is a study of blood T cell repertoires in COVID-19. Study in general: Sites in the United States, Italy and Spain provided acute and convalescent COVID-19 samples. Sample material is recorded as cDNA or gDNA derived from T cells, B-cell-depleted T cells, or PBMCs.

After removal of 1 base from V and 7 bases from J, the junction contained 8 bases not matched to a gene. Germline V gene lookup returns CDR1 LGHNA and CDR2 YSLEER. This CDR3 comprises 16 residues. Authors' data handling: How many nucleated cells were present was estimated from reference gene primer amplification. Profiled with immunoSEQ multiplex PCR; TCRdb holds only in-frame clones, not every one. The D gene and trimming were derived from the DNA, and the V and J assignments and clone size from that table. The sample carries approximately 300,000 clones, 70% to 90% recorded once. This clonotype originated in a woman aged 50 to 60 with active or convalescent COVID-19. Sequencing used peripheral blood. The chain combines TRBV4-3 with TRBJ2-1; 9 bases agree with TRBD2. Written as DNA, the CDR3 is TGCGCCAGCAGCCAAGGGTTTAGCGGGAGACGGAATGAGCAGTTCTTC. Its translation: CASSQGFSGRRNEQFF.